The source of this TCR beta chain is a study of shared clonotypes between healthy human individuals. Repertoires were generated with immunoSEQ multiplex PCR, while TCRdb's copy carries only in-frame clones and drops some. The repertoire holds hundreds of thousands of clones, less than 80% seen once, with 1.5% to 2% in the top ten. This clone has a handful of counts. The antigen remains unidentified. Study-wide points: Naive subsets, compared against memory subsets, generally had larger estimated richness values. Sorted-subset samples were not fully sequenced, rarefaction indicated.

Adult donors, all healthy and HIV-negative, had no recent acute infections or vaccinations. Sequenced material: memory CD4+ T cells sorted from blood. Subset in this sample: CD45RA-negative fraction. The sequence was obtained from a woman under 40 in good health.

In nucleotides, the CDR3 is TGTGCCAGCAGTGAATACGGGGGGTTGGACTATGGCTACACCTTC. Its translation is CASSEYGGLDYGYTF. V gene TRBV6-1 combines with J gene TRBJ1-2, with D possibly TRBD1 on 5 matching bases. CDR1 MNHNS and CDR2 SASEGT come from the germline V gene. CDR3 size: 15 residues. V lost 2 bases, J lost 3 bases, and 13 bases lay in between.